This T cell receptor (beta chain) was captured in a study of T-cell memory formation after mild COVID-19. Overall study context: Most TCR clusters belonged to a single donor. Findings and limits, study-wide: Several responding clones turned up in pre-infection memory, indicating that cross-reactive memory may have taken part.

The CDR3 runs 16 residues. Trimming took 2 bases from V and 5 from J, leaving 19 bases between them. CDR1 is MNHEY and CDR2 is SMNVEV in the germline V gene (reference sequence). A note on this clonotype: Its specificity is not known.

A 5'RACE reaction primed in the constant segment made cDNA libraries of TCR alpha and TCR beta, and these carried sample barcodes and UMIs. TCRdb called the 5' RACE reads again in MiXCR, with one record for every CDR3 protein. This table has about 180,000 distinct CDR3 sequences, under 20% appearing once. Sequencing used PBMCs or a T cell subset sorted from them (not recorded which). V gene TRBV27 combines with J gene TRBJ2-7; D gene uncertain. The TCR originated in an adult woman who had mild COVID-19 (a few samples of this study predate the infection). Cell type and time point are not known. The CDR3 loop reads CASSLQRIPRANEQYF. The CDR3 nucleotides are TGTGCCAGCAGTTTACAGCGTATCCCTAGGGCCAACGAGCAGTACTTC.